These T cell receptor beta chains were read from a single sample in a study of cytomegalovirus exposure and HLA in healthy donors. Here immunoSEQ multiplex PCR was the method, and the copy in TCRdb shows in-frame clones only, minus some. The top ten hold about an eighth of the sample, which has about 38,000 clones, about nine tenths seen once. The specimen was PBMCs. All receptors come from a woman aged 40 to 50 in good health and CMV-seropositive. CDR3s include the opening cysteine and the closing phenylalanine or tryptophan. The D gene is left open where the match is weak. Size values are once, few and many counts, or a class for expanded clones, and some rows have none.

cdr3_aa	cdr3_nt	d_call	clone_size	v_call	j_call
CASSLARTGVGGYTF	TGTGCCAGCAGCTTAGCCCGGACAGGGGTCGGGGGCTACACCTTC	TRBD1	NA	TRBV7-2	TRBJ1-2
CASSPPTGEGYTF	TGTGCCAGCAGCCCACCGACAGGGGAGGGCTACACCTTC	TRBD1	NA	TRBV6-6	TRBJ1-2
CASRALGQPRETQYF	TGTGCCAGCAGAGCCCTGGGACAGCCTAGGGAGACCCAGTACTTC	TRBD1	NA	TRBV28	TRBJ2-5
CASRATGNNYEQYF	TGTGCCAGCAGAGCGACAGGAAACAACTACGAGCAGTACTTC	NA	NA	TRBV2	TRBJ2-7
CASSERTDTQYF	TGCGCCAGCAGTGAACGGACAGATACGCAGTATTTT	NA	NA	TRBV10-1	TRBJ2-3
CASSPGAADTQYF	TGTGCCAGCTCACCCGGCGCGGCAGATACGCAGTATTTT	NA	NA	TRBV18	TRBJ2-3
CASSLDVAATGNYGYTF	TGTGCCAGCAGCTTAGATGTGGCCGCGACAGGGAACTATGGCTACACCTTC	TRBD1	NA	TRBV7-2	TRBJ1-2
CASSYPEQGDEQFF	TGTGCCAGCAGTTATCCTGAACAGGGCGATGAGCAGTTCTTC	NA	NA	TRBV6-6	TRBJ2-1
CASSVGAGSAYNEQFF	TGTGCCAGCAGCGTAGGAGCGGGATCCGCCTACAATGAGCAGTTCTTC	TRBD2	NA	TRBV9	TRBJ2-1
CASSQDSGGNTEAFF	TGCGCCAGCAGCCAAGATTCGGGGGGGAACACTGAAGCTTTCTTT	NA	NA	TRBV4-3	TRBJ1-1
CASSQTGSEQYF	TGTGCCAGCAGCCAGACAGGGAGCGAGCAGTACTTC	TRBD1	NA	TRBV7-9	TRBJ2-7
CASSLVAGGQETQYF	TGTGCCAGCAGCTTAGTGGCGGGGGGCCAAGAGACCCAGTACTTC	TRBD2	NA	TRBV7-9	TRBJ2-5
CASSLQTGATYEQYF	TGCGCCAGCAGCTTACAAACAGGGGCCACCTACGAGCAGTACTTC	TRBD1	NA	TRBV5-1	TRBJ2-7
CASSELGGTSGNTIYF	TGTGCCAGCAGTGAATTGGGAGGAACCTCTGGAAACACCATATATTTT	NA	NA	TRBV6-1	TRBJ1-3
CASSLVRGGALVGGETQYF	TGTGCCAGCAGCTTAGTCCGAGGGGGGGCTCTAGTCGGAGGCGAGACCCAGTACTTC	NA	NA	TRBV7-9	TRBJ2-5
CASSDPRSSYNEQFF	TGCGCCAGCAGCGACCCAAGGAGCTCCTACAATGAGCAGTTCTTC	NA	NA	TRBV5-1	TRBJ2-1
CAISESEGVAGAYEQYF	TGTGCCATCAGTGAGTCGGAAGGGGTAGCGGGGGCCTACGAGCAGTACTTC	TRBD2	NA	TRBV10-3	TRBJ2-7
CASSPRYF	TGTGCCAGCAGCCCCCGGTACTTC	NA	NA	TRBV7-9	TRBJ2-5
CASSQAGISYNEQFF	TGTGCCAGCAGCCAAGCGGGAATCTCCTACAATGAGCAGTTCTTC	TRBD2	few	TRBV7-2	TRBJ2-1
CASSLGQGLRQPQHF	TGTGCCAGCAGCTTAGGGCAGGGGTTGAGACAGCCCCAGCATTTT	NA	NA	TRBV11-2	TRBJ1-5
CASSLAAAESQPQHF	TGTGCCAGCAGCTTAGCTGCGGCAGAGTCCCAGCCCCAGCATTTT	NA	NA	TRBV7-9	TRBJ1-5
CASSPRGGLWNTQYF	TGTGCCAGCTCACCACGCGGGGGGCTCTGGAATACGCAGTATTTT	TRBD2	NA	TRBV18	TRBJ2-3
CASSNPPRGAEDTQYF	TGTGCCAGCAGTAACCCTCCGCGGGGGGCCGAAGATACGCAGTATTTT	TRBD2	once	TRBV27	TRBJ2-3
CASSPLDRGNTEAFF	TGCGCCAGCAGCCCGCTCGACAGGGGGAACACTGAAGCTTTCTTT	TRBD1	NA	TRBV5-1	TRBJ1-1
CASSGDRGNGYTF	TGTGCCAGCAGCGGTGACAGGGGAAATGGCTACACCTTC	TRBD1	NA	TRBV2	TRBJ1-2
CASSLGASATNEKLFF	TGTGCCAGCAGCTTAGGTGCCAGCGCAACTAATGAAAAACTGTTTTTT	NA	NA	TRBV7-9	TRBJ1-4
CASSASGGADEQYF	TGTGCCAGCAGCGCTAGCGGGGGGGCCGACGAGCAGTACTTC	TRBD2	NA	TRBV9	TRBJ2-7
CASRTTSGGTDTQYF	TGCGCCAGCAGGACCACTAGCGGGGGCACAGATACGCAGTATTTT	TRBD2	NA	TRBV10-2	TRBJ2-3
CASSPGGTGRNEKLFF	TGCGCCAGCAGCCCCGGCGGGACAGGGCGTAACGAAAAACTGTTTTTT	TRBD1	few	TRBV4-3	TRBJ1-4
CASFPGGPKHEQFF	TGTGCCAGCTTCCCGGGGGGGCCCAAACATGAGCAGTTCTTC	TRBD2	NA	TRBV6-5	TRBJ2-1
CASGGGRIEPQHF	TGTGCCAGCGGAGGAGGAAGGATCGAGCCCCAGCATTTT	NA	NA	TRBV6-6	TRBJ1-5
CASSQVQGHNSPLHF	TGCGCCAGCAGCCAAGTTCAGGGCCATAATTCACCCCTCCACTTT	NA	NA	TRBV4-1	TRBJ1-6
CASSSIVSYNEQFF	TGTGCCAGTAGTAGTATTGTATCCTACAATGAGCAGTTCTTC	NA	once	TRBV19	TRBJ2-1
CASSLAPGGLQETQYF	TGTGCCAGCAGCTTAGCCCCCGGGGGGCTCCAAGAGACCCAGTACTTC	NA	NA	TRBV11-3	TRBJ2-5
CASSIMGAGELFF	TGTGCCAGTAGTATCATGGGAGCCGGGGAGCTGTTTTTT	NA	NA	TRBV19	TRBJ2-2
CASSGAGVQETQYF	TGTGCCAGCAGTGGTGCAGGGGTTCAAGAGACCCAGTACTTC	NA	NA	TRBV2	TRBJ2-5
CASMVTEKNSPLHF	TGTGCCAGCATGGTGACAGAGAAAAATTCACCCCTCCACTTT	NA	NA	TRBV6-5	TRBJ1-6
CASSLAEQKETQYF	TGTGCCAGCAGCTTAGCGGAACAGAAAGAGACCCAGTACTTC	NA	NA	TRBV7-2	TRBJ2-5
CASSPPRGLNTEAFF	TGTGCCAGCAGCCCCCCCCGCGGGTTGAACACTGAAGCTTTCTTT	NA	few	TRBV7-3	TRBJ1-1
CASSGLRSTDTQYF	TGTGCCAGCAGCGGCCTCAGGAGCACAGATACGCAGTATTTT	NA	NA	TRBV9	TRBJ2-3
CASSQGLAVYNEQFF	TGTGCCAGCAGCCAGGGACTAGCAGTCTACAATGAGCAGTTCTTC	TRBD2	NA	TRBV7-2	TRBJ2-1
CAISISGSGELFF	TGTGCCATCAGCATCTCAGGGTCCGGGGAGCTGTTTTTT	NA	NA	TRBV10-3	TRBJ2-2
CASSLEGTGDEQYF	TGTGCCAGCAGCTTGGAAGGGACAGGGGACGAGCAGTACTTC	TRBD1	NA	TRBV5-6	TRBJ2-7
CASSIGGTPVNSPLHF	TGTGCCAGTAGTATTGGGGGCACCCCGGTCAATTCACCCCTCCACTTT	NA	NA	TRBV19	TRBJ1-6
CASSVATGTPETQYF	TGTGCCAGCAGCGTAGCTACGGGGACTCCAGAGACCCAGTACTTC	NA	NA	TRBV9	TRBJ2-5
CASSRDRVEQYF	TGTGCCAGCAGCCGCGACAGGGTCGAGCAGTACTTC	TRBD1	NA	TRBV7-2	TRBJ2-7
CATHRVHYNEQFF	TGTGCCACCCACAGGGTACACTACAATGAGCAGTTCTTC	NA	NA	TRBV5-8	TRBJ2-1
CASSGSGQDNYGYTF	TGTGCCAGCTCAGGGTCCGGACAGGATAACTATGGCTACACCTTC	TRBD1	NA	TRBV18	TRBJ1-2
CASSSDRETQYF	TGCGCCAGTTCTAGCGACCGAGAGACCCAGTACTTC	NA	NA	TRBV10-2	TRBJ2-5
CASSFAVPGNEKLFF	TGTGCCAGCAGCTTTGCAGTCCCAGGAAATGAAAAACTGTTTTTT	NA	NA	TRBV5-7	TRBJ1-4